These T cell receptor beta chains were read from a single sample in a study of blood T cell repertoires in COVID-19. Some clones are missing from TCRdb's copy, which holds only in-frame ones; the method was immunoSEQ multiplex PCR. This sample has around 150,000 clones, with about 78% found just once. The sequencing sample was made of peripheral blood. The receptor source for this set is a man aged 55 to 70 who had recovered from COVID-19. Each CDR3 is given with its conserved first and last residue. The D gene is left open where the match is weak. Size is omitted from some rows. Given values are once, few, many or a class for expanded clones.

size	V	J	D	DNA	CDR3
.	TRBV7-2	TRBJ1-1	.	TGTGCCAGCAGCTTAGGAGGTAACCCTCTTCTGGGGAACACTGAAGCTTTCTTT	CASSLGGNPLLGNTEAFF
.	TRBV25-1	TRBJ2-1	TRBD2	TGTGCCAGCAGTACTCCTGGGACTATTAATGAGCAGTTCTTC	CASSTPGTINEQFF
.	TRBV19	TRBJ1-3	.	TGTGCCAGTAGTATTCGCAGCTCTGGAAACACCATATATTTT	CASSIRSSGNTIYF
once	TRBV18	TRBJ2-7	TRBD2	TGTGCCAGCTCACCCAGAAGCGGGGGCCTCTACGAGCAGTACTTC	CASSPRSGGLYEQYF
.	TRBV7-2	TRBJ2-2	TRBD2	TGTGCCAGCAGCGGTATACTAGCGGGGGGGCAATTCGGGGAGCTGTTTTTT	CASSGILAGGQFGELFF
.	TRBV19	TRBJ2-5	.	TGTGCCAGTAGTATAGATATAAACGGGCGGGAGTACTTC	CASSIDINGREYF
once	TRBV29-1	TRBJ2-5	.	TGCAGCGTTGATCGTTTCGAAGAGACCCAGTACTTC	CSVDRFEETQYF
once	TRBV4-3	TRBJ2-2	TRBD2	TGCGCCAGCAGCCAAGATCTGCGGGGGGGCGGAACCGGGGAGCTGTTTTTT	CASSQDLRGGGTGELFF
.	TRBV12-3/TRBV12-4	TRBJ2-7	TRBD1	TGTGCTAGGGGACAGGACTCCTACGAGCAGTACTTC	CARGQDSYEQYF
.	TRBV6-5	TRBJ2-7	TRBD1	TGTGCCAGCAGTTGGGGACAGGGGCCCTACGAGCAGTACTTC	CASSWGQGPYEQYF
.	TRBV5-1	TRBJ1-1	.	TGCGCCAGCAGCTTGCAACGCGGAAAGAACACTGAAGCTTTCTTT	CASSLQRGKNTEAFF
.	TRBV3-1/TRBV3-2	TRBJ2-7	.	TGTGCCAGCAGCCAAACCGGGACTTCTCGTGGGCAGTACTTC	CASSQTGTSRGQYF
.	TRBV16	TRBJ1-5	.	TGTGCCAGCAGCCAATTGACGAGACAGAACTCACCCCAGCATTTT	CASSQLTRQNSPQHF
once	TRBV18	TRBJ1-4	.	TGTGCCAGCTCACCACTGAGGACGGGGGGGTTTTTT	CASSPLRTGGFF
.	TRBV28	TRBJ2-5	TRBD2	TGTGCCAGCAGTTCTAATAGCGGGAGACCGGGCGGAGAGACCCAGTACTTC	CASSSNSGRPGGETQYF
.	TRBV28	TRBJ2-2	TRBD2	TGTGCCAGCAGTTTTGCCGGGACTAGCGGGAGGAATACGAACACCGGGGAGCTGTTTTTT	CASSFAGTSGRNTNTGELFF
.	TRBV7-3	TRBJ1-1	.	TGTGCCAGCAGCCCCACATCCACGAACACTGAAGCTTTCTTT	CASSPTSTNTEAFF
.	TRBV28	TRBJ1-3	.	TGTGCCAGCAGCCCAGCTTGGGGCCAGAGCTCTGGAAACACCATATATTTT	CASSPAWGQSSGNTIYF
.	TRBV5-6	TRBJ2-3	TRBD2	TGTGCCAGCAGCCCAGTAGCGGGGAGCACAGATACGCAGTATTTT	CASSPVAGSTDTQYF
.	TRBV6-2/TRBV6-3	TRBJ1-2	TRBD1	TGTGCCAGCAGTCGCCCCGGGGGACAGAGCTATGGCTACACCTTT	CASSRPGGQSYGYTF
.	TRBV6-5	TRBJ1-4	.	TGTGCCAGCAGTTACTCAATCAGGACTAATGAAAAACTGTTTTTT	CASSYSIRTNEKLFF
.	TRBV19	TRBJ1-1	.	TGTGCCAGTAAGTTCGGGACTCAAAACACTGAAGCTTTCTTT	CASKFGTQNTEAFF
.	TRBV9	TRBJ2-5	TRBD1	TGTGCCAGCAGCACGGGGACAGGGAGGGAGGAGACCCAGTACTTC	CASSTGTGREETQYF
few	TRBV5-1	TRBJ2-2	.	TGCGCCAGCTTCGACACCACCGGGGAGCTGTTTTTT	CASFDTTGELFF
.	TRBV10-1	TRBJ2-5	.	TGCGCCAGCGGGGAAGGGGTACGCCAAGAGACCCAGTACTTC	CASGEGVRQETQYF
.	TRBV20-1	TRBJ1-1	TRBD1	TGCAGTGCTAGTAAGGGGGCGGCTGACGAAGCTTTCTTT	CSASKGAADEAFF
.	TRBV7-8	TRBJ1-6	.	TGTGCCAGCAGCATCGACAGCTCCTATAATTCACCCCTCCACTTT	CASSIDSSYNSPLHF
.	TRBV7-8	TRBJ2-7	.	TGTGCCAGCAGCTCATCAAGCGACGGGTACGAGCAGTACTTC	CASSSSSDGYEQYF
.	TRBV4-2	TRBJ2-7	.	TGTGCCAGCAGCCCCCACGGACAGGGAGGGACCTACGAGCAGTACTTC	CASSPHGQGGTYEQYF
few	TRBV2	TRBJ2-3	TRBD2	TGTGCCAGCAGTGTGGCTAGCGGGAGGGCCCCAGATACGCAGTATTTT	CASSVASGRAPDTQYF
.	TRBV29-1	TRBJ2-2	.	TGCAGCGTCGGTACAGGGTCTGAGGGGGAGCTGTTTTTT	CSVGTGSEGELFF
.	TRBV4-2	TRBJ2-1	TRBD2	TGTGCCAGCAGCCAAGAGGGAGGCCTAGCGGGAGGCAGTGAGCAGTTCTTC	CASSQEGGLAGGSEQFF
.	TRBV6-5	TRBJ2-3	.	TGTGCCACGCGACAGGCCACAGATACGCAGTATTTT	CATRQATDTQYF
.	TRBV9	TRBJ2-7	TRBD2	TGTGCCAGCAGCGTAGCGGCGGGAGGGCCCTACGAGCAGTACTTC	CASSVAAGGPYEQYF
few	TRBV3-1/TRBV3-2	TRBJ1-4	.	TGTGCCAGCAGCCCCCTAAGGGCGGGTGAAAAACTGTTTTTT	CASSPLRAGEKLFF
few	TRBV3-1/TRBV3-2	TRBJ2-7	TRBD2	TGTGCCAGCAGTCGTTGGCGGGAGTTGGAAGATGAGCAGTACTTC	CASSRWRELEDEQYF
.	TRBV9	TRBJ2-1	TRBD2	TGTGCCAGCGCCTTAGGTAGCGGGAGGGCCGGAATGAATGAGCAGTTCTTC	CASALGSGRAGMNEQFF
.	TRBV5-4	TRBJ1-2	.	TGTGCCAGCAGCCATGCCCGGGAAGATGGCTACACCTTC	CASSHAREDGYTF
.	TRBV7-2	TRBJ2-7	.	TGTGCCAGCAGCTTAGTGGCGGGTTCCTACGAGCAGTACTTC	CASSLVAGSYEQYF
.	TRBV3-1/TRBV3-2	TRBJ1-2	TRBD1	TGTGCCAGCAGCCATCCAGGGGGCGGGTATGAATTCACCTTC	CASSHPGGGYEFTF
once	TRBV12-3/TRBV12-4	TRBJ1-1	.	TGTGCCAGCAGTTTGGGCACAAACACTGAAGCTTTCTTT	CASSLGTNTEAFF
.	TRBV2	TRBJ1-6	.	TGTGCCAGCAGTAGGTTTCCAGGCCCGAATTCACCCCTCCACTTT	CASSRFPGPNSPLHF
.	TRBV5-1	TRBJ2-3	TRBD2	TGCGCCAGCAGCTTAACTAGCGGATGGACAGATACGCAGTATTTT	CASSLTSGWTDTQYF
.	TRBV24-1	TRBJ2-5	.	TGTGCCACCAGTGAGAGGGGGCGGGGAGAGACCCAGTACTTC	CATSERGRGETQYF
.	TRBV6-5	TRBJ2-1	TRBD1	TGTGCCAGCAGTTACTCGTACAGGGGGAACTACAATGAGCAGTTCTTC	CASSYSYRGNYNEQFF
.	TRBV11-3	TRBJ2-3	TRBD1	TGTGCCAGCAGCCTAGAGGGACAGGGGAAGATAGATACGCAGTATTTT	CASSLEGQGKIDTQYF
once	TRBV7-2	TRBJ1-1	.	TGTGCCAGCAGCTTTACAGGGTTCATGAACACTGAAGCTTTCTTT	CASSFTGFMNTEAFF
.	TRBV7-3	TRBJ2-1	.	TGTGCCAGCAGCCTTATAGCGGAGAAGCAGTTCTTC	CASSLIAEKQFF
.	TRBV19	TRBJ1-5	.	TGTGCCAGTTCGGGGGGTTCGAATCAGCCCCAGCATTTT	CASSGGSNQPQHF